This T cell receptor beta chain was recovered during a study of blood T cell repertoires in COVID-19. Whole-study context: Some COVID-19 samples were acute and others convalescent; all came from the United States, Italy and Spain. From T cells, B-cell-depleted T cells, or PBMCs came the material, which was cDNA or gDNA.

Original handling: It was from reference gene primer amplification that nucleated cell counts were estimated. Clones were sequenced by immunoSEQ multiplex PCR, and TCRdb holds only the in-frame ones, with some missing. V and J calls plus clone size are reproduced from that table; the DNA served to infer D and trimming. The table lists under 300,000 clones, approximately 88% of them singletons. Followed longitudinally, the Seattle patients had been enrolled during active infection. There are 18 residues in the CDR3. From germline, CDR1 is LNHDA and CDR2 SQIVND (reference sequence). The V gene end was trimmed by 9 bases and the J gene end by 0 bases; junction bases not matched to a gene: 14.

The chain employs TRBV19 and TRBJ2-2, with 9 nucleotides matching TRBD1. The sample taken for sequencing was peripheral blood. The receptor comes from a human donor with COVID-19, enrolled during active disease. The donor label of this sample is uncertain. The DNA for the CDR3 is TGTGCCAGCAACCGTGACAGGGGGTGGGTCGCGAACACCGGGGAGCTGTTTTTT. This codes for CASNRDRGWVANTGELFF.